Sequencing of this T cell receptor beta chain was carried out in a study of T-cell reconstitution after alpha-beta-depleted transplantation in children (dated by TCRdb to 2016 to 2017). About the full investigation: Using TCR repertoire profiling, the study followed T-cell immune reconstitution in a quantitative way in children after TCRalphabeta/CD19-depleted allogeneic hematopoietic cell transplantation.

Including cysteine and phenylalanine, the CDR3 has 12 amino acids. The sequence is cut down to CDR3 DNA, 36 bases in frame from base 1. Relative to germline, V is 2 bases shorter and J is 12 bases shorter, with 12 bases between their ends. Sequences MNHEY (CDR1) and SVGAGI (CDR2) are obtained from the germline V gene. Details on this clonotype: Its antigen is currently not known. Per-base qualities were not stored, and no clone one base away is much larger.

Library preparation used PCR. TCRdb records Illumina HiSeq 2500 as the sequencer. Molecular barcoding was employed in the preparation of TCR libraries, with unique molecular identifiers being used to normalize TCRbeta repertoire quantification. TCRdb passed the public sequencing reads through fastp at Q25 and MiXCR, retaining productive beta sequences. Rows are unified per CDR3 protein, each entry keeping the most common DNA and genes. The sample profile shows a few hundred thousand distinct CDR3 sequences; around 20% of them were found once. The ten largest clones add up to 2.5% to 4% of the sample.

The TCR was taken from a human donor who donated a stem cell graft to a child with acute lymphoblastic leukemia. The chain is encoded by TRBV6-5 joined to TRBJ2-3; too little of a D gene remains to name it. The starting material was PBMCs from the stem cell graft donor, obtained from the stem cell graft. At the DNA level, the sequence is TGTGCCAGCAGTTACGGGATTGGCCCTCAGTATTTT. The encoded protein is CASSYGIGPQYF.